The subject of this entry is one T cell receptor (beta chain). From germline, CDR1 is DFQATT and CDR2 SNEGSKA (reference sequence). Trimming pared 6 bases from V and 4 bases from J, leaving 15 bases between. This CDR3 spans 14 amino acids. TCRdb reprocessed the RT-PCR reads with MiXCR, giving one entry per CDR3 protein. The data contain 650,000 to 800,000 distinct CDR3 sequences, approximately 15% of them singletons. V usage is TRBV20-1 and J usage is TRBJ2-2; tentatively, D is TRBD1 (6 bases). This TCR derives from a female donor in good health, serving as a healthy control. The sequencing sample was made of memory CD4+ T cells from blood. CDR3 sequence: CSARSDRPTGELFF. The CDR3 nucleotides read TGCAGTGCCAGATCGGACAGACCCACCGGGGAGCTGTTTTTT.